The 21 T cell receptor beta chains listed next were all sequenced from one sample in a study of blood T cell repertoires in COVID-19. Repertoires were generated with immunoSEQ multiplex PCR, while TCRdb's copy carries only in-frame clones and drops some. The top ten hold around 13% of the sample, which has about 64,000 clones, around 73% seen once. Sample: peripheral blood. The receptor set was obtained from a man at least 80 years old with acute or convalescent COVID-19.

The chain joins TRBV28 to TRBJ1-2; no clear D. The V and J ends lost 5 bases and 0 bases respectively, with 16 bases between them. The germline V gene has CDR1 MDHEN and CDR2 SYDVKM. The CDR3 length is 16 residues. The CDR3 reads CASSPLDFATNYGYTF. The CDR3 nucleotides are TGTGCCAGCAGTCCCTTAGATTTTGCTACTAACTATGGCTACACCTTC.

This clone showed up just once. CDR3 nucleotides: TGTGCCAGCAGCCAAAGCCACGAGTGGGACAGGGAAAATACGCAGTATTTT. Its translation: CASSQSHEWDRENTQYF. V is TRBV16 and J is TRBJ2-3; TRBD1 agrees at 9 bases. V shed 2 bases and J 7 bases; nucleotides not matched to a gene: 13. Germline loops: CDR1 KGHSY, CDR2 FQNENV. The CDR3 is made up of 17 amino acids.

A single count supports this clone. The rearrangement links TRBV11-3 to TRBJ1-2, with 10 nucleotides matching TRBD1. This CDR3 has 14 amino acids. Germline CDR1 and CDR2: SGHNT and YENEEA. V lost 1 base and J lost 7; bases outside the gene matches: 3. CDR3 nucleotide sequence: TGTGCCAGCAGCTTAGGACAGGGGGCCCGTGGCTACACCTTC. Translation: CASSLGQGARGYTF. Using reference TRBV11-3 and TRBJ1-2 for the parts outside the CDR3, the full variable domain is EAGVVQSPRYKIIEKKQPVAFWCNPISGHNTLYWYLQNLGQGPELLIRYENEEAVDDSQLPKDRFSAERLKGVDSTLKIQPAELGDSAVYLCASSLGQGARGYTFGSGTRLTVV.

The genes are TRBV5-1 and TRBJ1-5; perhaps TRBD1 as D (6 bases). The CDR3 contains 15 residues. The germline CDR1 and CDR2 sequences are SGHRS and YFSETQ. Trimming took 0 bases from V and 7 from J, leaving 14 bases between them. The CDR3 nucleotides are TGCGCCAGCAGCTTGGATCGACAGGCCGGACAGCCCCAGCATTTT. Translated, it gives CASSLDRQAGQPQHF.

Only one count was recorded for this clone. The rearrangement links TRBV3-1 (or the pseudogene TRBV3-2) to TRBJ1-1; the D is unclear. The CDR3 totals 15 residues. Trimming cost V 7 bases and J 1 base, with 16 bases left between them. Germline V lookup: CDR1 LGHDT, CDR2 YNNKEL (reference sequence). The CDR3 loop is CASTPGLVGNTEAFF. CDR3 DNA sequence: TGTGCCAGCACCCCGGGTTTGGTGGGGAACACTGAAGCTTTCTTT.

This clone was detected only once. The sample contains more than one DNA sequence encoding this CDR3. The chain employs TRBV12-3 or TRBV12-4 and TRBJ1-5, with no clear D. V gave up 3 bases and J gave up 4 bases, with 7 bases separating them. The CDR3 sequence is 13 residues long. The CDR3 region is CASSFGQNQPQHF. CDR3 nucleotides: TGTGCCAGCAGTTTTGGGCAGAATCAGCCCCAGCATTTT.

The rearrangement joins TRBV28 to TRBJ1-5; D uncertain. This CDR3 has 14 residues. Germline V CDR1 and CDR2: MDHEN, SYDVKM. Trimming stripped 3 bases from V and 0 bases from J, with 6 bases between. The CDR3, as DNA: TGTGCCAGCAGTTTGAGCTATAGCAATCAGCCCCAGCATTTT. Translating gives CASSLSYSNQPQHF. Full variable domain (remainder filled in from reference TRBV28 and TRBJ1-5): DVKVTQSSRYLVKRTGEKVFLECVQDMDHENMFWYRQDPGLGLRLIYFSYDVKMKEKGDIPEGYSVSREKKERFSLILESASTNQTSMYLCASSLSYSNQPQHFGDGTRLSIL.

The V and J genes are TRBV5-1 and TRBJ1-2; TRBD1 is a possible D gene (5 bases). Deletions cut 1 base from V and 4 bases from J, with 11 bases between. The CDR3 spans 14 residues. Per germline, CDR1 SGHRS and CDR2 YFSETQ. In nucleotides, the CDR3 is TGCGCCAGCAGCTTGCGCGGGGGGGGCTATGGCTACACCTTC. Translation gives CASSLRGGGYGYTF.

This clone appeared once. The chain has TRBV6-5 and TRBJ2-1, with D perhaps TRBD1 (6 bases). The V end lost 7 bases, the J end lost 6 bases, and 16 bases lay between the germline ends. Germline CDR1 is MNHEY and CDR2 is SVGAGI. This CDR3 contains 14 residues. The CDR3 here is CASTISETGNEQFF. In nucleotides, the CDR3 is TGTGCCAGCACCATAAGTGAGACAGGCAATGAGCAGTTCTTC.

The chain carries TRBV3-1 (or the pseudogene TRBV3-2) and TRBJ2-1, with D unresolved. The germline CDR1 and CDR2 sequences are LGHDT and YNNKEL (reference sequence). Trimming stripped 3 bases from V and 5 bases from J, with 14 bases between. CDR3 size: 15 residues. The CDR3 DNA reads TGTGCCAGCAGCCACCCGCGGCCTGGCCACAATGAGCAGTTCTTC. This codes for CASSHPRPGHNEQFF.

The rearrangement uses TRBV2 and TRBJ2-1, with 7 bases identical to TRBD1. The trim removed 6 bases at V and 6 bases at J, leaving 5 bases unmatched. Looked up from germline, CDR1 is SNHLY and CDR2 is FYNNEI. The CDR3 length is 13 residues. CDR3 residues: CASRIDRANEQFF. CDR3 bases: TGTGCCAGCAGAATCGACAGGGCCAATGAGCAGTTCTTC.

This clone was observed a handful of times. The chain uses TRBV23-1 and TRBJ2-7; 9 bases align to TRBD1. TRBV23-1 is filed as an ORF, its function uncertain. The CDR3 contains 15 residues. V trimming: 6 bases; J trimming: 2 bases; junction bases outside the gene matches: 8. The CDR3 region is CASRIRTGETYEQYF. DNA for the CDR3: TGCGCCAGCAGGATCAGGACAGGGGAGACCTACGAGCAGTACTTC.

The J gene is TRBJ2-1, the V gene TRBV5-4, with TRBD2 as a possible D gene (7 bases). Between the trimmed V and J ends, which lost 0 bases and 8 bases, there was a span of 9 bases. Germline V gene sequence: CDR1 SGHNT, CDR2 YYREEE (reference sequence). The CDR3 spans 13 residues. CDR3 DNA sequence: TGTGCCAGCAGCTTGGCGGGGGGCCATGAGCAGTTCTTC. This encodes CASSLAGGHEQFF.

The V call is TRBV18, the J call TRBJ2-3; D not resolved. V dropped 3 bases and J dropped 0 bases, with 7 bases sitting between them. The germline CDR1 and CDR2 sequences are KGHSH and LQKENI. The length of the CDR3 is 14 residues. The CDR3 region is CASSPLASTDTQYF. The DNA for the CDR3 is TGTGCCAGCTCACCGTTAGCTAGCACAGATACGCAGTATTTT.

The chain couples TRBV19 to TRBJ1-4, with D possibly being TRBD1 (6 bases). The CDR3 has 13 residues. V was cut by 8 bases and J by 7 bases, with 14 bases left in between. Germline values: CDR1 LNHDA, CDR2 SQIVND (reference sequence). DNA for the CDR3: TGTGCCAGTGGGGCGGGCAGGGGTGAAAAACTGTTTTTT. This encodes CASGAGRGEKLFF. The whole variable domain, filled in from reference TRBV19 and TRBJ1-4, reads DGGITQSPKYLFRKEGQNVTLSCEQNLNHDAMYWYRQDPGQGLRLIYYSQIVNDFQKGDIAEGYSVSREKKESFPLTVTSAQKNPTAFYLCASGAGRGEKLFFGSGTQLSVL.

The chain uses TRBV18 and TRBJ2-3; D call uncertain. Germline V gene sequence: CDR1 KGHSH, CDR2 LQKENI. V was pared by 6 bases and J by 3 bases, with 13 bases between. The CDR3 runs 14 residues. Here the CDR3 reads CASSSDDTTDTQYF. For the CDR3, the DNA is TGTGCCAGCTCTTCCGACGACACGACAGATACGCAGTATTTT.

The V gene is TRBV5-4, the J gene TRBJ2-2, with TRBD1 identical over 7 bases. Germline loops: CDR1 SGHNT, CDR2 YYREEE (reference sequence). V shed 2 bases, J shed 1 base, and the junction held 5 bases outside the gene matches. The CDR3 loop spans 16 amino acids. CDR3 protein: CASSLTGARNTGELFF. Written as DNA, the CDR3 is TGTGCCAGCAGCTTAACAGGGGCGCGGAACACCGGGGAGCTGTTTTTT.

The chain couples TRBV30 to TRBJ1-5, with 7 nucleotides matching TRBD1. Germline assignment: CDR1 GTSNPN and CDR2 SVGIG (reference sequence). Trimming removed 3 bases from V and 0 bases from J; junction bases left unmatched: 5. The CDR3 has 15 amino acids. CDR3 amino acids: CAWSRQGNSNQPQHF. The CDR3, as DNA: TGTGCCTGGAGCCGACAGGGAAATAGCAATCAGCCCCAGCATTTT.

The gene calls are TRBV29-1 and TRBJ2-7; the match to TRBD1 covers 9 bases. V was pared by 2 bases and J by 6 bases, with 5 bases of the junction left unmatched. Germline V gives CDR1 SQVTM, CDR2 ANQGSEA. This CDR3 spans 13 amino acids. This chain's CDR3 is CSVEITGGREQYF. The CDR3 DNA reads as TGCAGCGTTGAAATCACAGGGGGCCGCGAGCAGTACTTC.

The CDR3 DNA follows: TGTGCCAGCAGCTTAGGACGAGCGGGAGGCCTTCTGTATTTT. Amino acids: CASSLGRAGGLLYF. J is TRBJ2-3 and V is TRBV11-3; TRBD2 aligns across 9 bases. Trimming cost V 1 base and J 14 bases; bases outside gene matches: 10. The CDR3 has 14 amino acids. Germline CDR1 SGHNT, CDR2 YENEEA.

The chain uses TRBV2 and TRBJ2-2, with 7 bases fitting TRBD1. The germline CDR1 and CDR2 sequences are SNHLY and FYNNEI. Unmatched junction bases numbered 6, after V lost 11 bases and J lost 0 bases. CDR3 size: 14 residues. DNA for the CDR3: TGTGCCGGAACAGACAGGGCGAACACCGGGGAGCTGTTTTTT. This encodes CAGTDRANTGELFF.